This T cell receptor (beta chain) was retrieved from a study of cytomegalovirus exposure and HLA in healthy donors. Findings and limits, study-wide: Immune exposure information comprised only CMV serostatus.

The CDR3 totals 16 residues. The V gene lost 3 bases and the J gene lost 4 bases, with 17 bases spanning the gap. The V gene's germline CDR1 is SGDLS and CDR2 YYNGEE. The PCR used 60 Vbeta and 13 Jbeta primers. Libraries were prepared by immunoSEQ multiplex PCR; TCRdb keeps only in-frame clonotypes and omits some of them. Of 100,000 to 150,000 clones in the sample, more than 60% are singletons; the top ten hold approximately 1.6%. Despite likely unrecorded immune exposures, the donors were nominally healthy at the time of sampling. Remarks on this clone: Its matching antigen is unknown.

Material: PBMCs. This clonotype was obtained from a woman under 30 in good health and CMV-seronegative. This sequence joins TRBV9 and TRBJ1-3; TRBD1 might be the D (5 bases). CDR3 bases: TGTGCCAGCAGCGCCACCCCGGGACTGGGGGGAAACACCATATATTTT. Its protein product is CASSATPGLGGNTIYF.